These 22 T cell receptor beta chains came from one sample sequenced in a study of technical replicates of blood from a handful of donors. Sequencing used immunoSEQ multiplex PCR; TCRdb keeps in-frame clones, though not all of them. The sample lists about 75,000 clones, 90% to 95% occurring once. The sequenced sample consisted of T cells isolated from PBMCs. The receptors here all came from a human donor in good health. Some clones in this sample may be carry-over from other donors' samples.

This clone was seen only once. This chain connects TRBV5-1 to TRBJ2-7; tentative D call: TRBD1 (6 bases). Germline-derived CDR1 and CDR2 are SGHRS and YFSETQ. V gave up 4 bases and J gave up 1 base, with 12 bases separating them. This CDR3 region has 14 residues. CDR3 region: CASSTDSVSYEQYF. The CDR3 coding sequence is TGCGCCAGCAGCACGGACAGCGTGTCCTACGAGCAGTACTTC.

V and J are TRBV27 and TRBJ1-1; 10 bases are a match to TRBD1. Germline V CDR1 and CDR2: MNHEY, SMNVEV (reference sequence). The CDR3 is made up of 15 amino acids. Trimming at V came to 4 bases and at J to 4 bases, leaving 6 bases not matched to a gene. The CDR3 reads CASSSPGTGVTEAFF. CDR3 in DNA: TGTGCCAGCAGTTCTCCCGGGACAGGGGTCACTGAAGCTTTCTTT.

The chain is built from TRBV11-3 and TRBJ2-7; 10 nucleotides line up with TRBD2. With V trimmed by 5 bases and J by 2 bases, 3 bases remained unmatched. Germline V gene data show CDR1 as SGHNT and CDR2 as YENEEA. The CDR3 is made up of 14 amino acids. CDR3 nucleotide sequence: TGTGCCAGCAGCAAGCGGGAGGGTACCTACGAGCAGTACTTC. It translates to CASSKREGTYEQYF.

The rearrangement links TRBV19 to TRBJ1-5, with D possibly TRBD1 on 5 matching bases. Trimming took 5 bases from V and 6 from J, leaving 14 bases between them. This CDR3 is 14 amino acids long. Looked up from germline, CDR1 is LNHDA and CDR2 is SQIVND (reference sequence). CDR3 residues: CASSPGRAGQPQHF. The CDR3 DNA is TGTGCCAGTAGTCCCGGCAGGGCCGGTCAGCCCCAGCATTTT.

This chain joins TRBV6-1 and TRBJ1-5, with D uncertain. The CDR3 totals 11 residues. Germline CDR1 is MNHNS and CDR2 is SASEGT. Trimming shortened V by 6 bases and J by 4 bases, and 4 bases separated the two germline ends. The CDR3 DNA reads TGTGCCAGCAGGGAGAATCAGCCCCAGCATTTT. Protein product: CASRENQPQHF.

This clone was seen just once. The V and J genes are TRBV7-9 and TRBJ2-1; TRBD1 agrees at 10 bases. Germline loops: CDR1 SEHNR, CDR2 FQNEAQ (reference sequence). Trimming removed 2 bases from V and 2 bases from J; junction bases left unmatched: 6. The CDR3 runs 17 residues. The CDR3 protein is CASSLSRDRGTYNEQFF. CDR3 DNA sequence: TGTGCCAGCAGCTTATCCCGGGACAGGGGAACCTACAATGAGCAGTTCTTC. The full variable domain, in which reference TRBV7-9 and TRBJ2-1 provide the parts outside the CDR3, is DTGVSQNPRHKITKRGQNVTFRCDPISEHNRLYWYRQTLGQGPEFLTYFQNEAQLEKSRLLSDRFSAERPKGSFSTLEIQRTEQGDSAMYLCASSLSRDRGTYNEQFFGPGTRLTVL.

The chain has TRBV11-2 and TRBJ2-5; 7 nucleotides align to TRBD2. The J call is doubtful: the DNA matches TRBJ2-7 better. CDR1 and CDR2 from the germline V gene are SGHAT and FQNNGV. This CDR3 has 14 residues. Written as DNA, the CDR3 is TGTGCCAGCAGCCGGGAGAGGACTAGATACGAGCAGTACTTC. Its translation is CASSRERTRYEQYF.

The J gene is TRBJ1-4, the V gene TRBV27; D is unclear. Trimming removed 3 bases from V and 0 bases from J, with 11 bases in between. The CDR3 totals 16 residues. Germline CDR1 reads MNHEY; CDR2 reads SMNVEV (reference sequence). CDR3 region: CASSFSPGTTNEKLFF. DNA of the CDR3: TGTGCCAGCAGTTTTTCACCAGGAACAACTAATGAAAAACTGTTTTTT.

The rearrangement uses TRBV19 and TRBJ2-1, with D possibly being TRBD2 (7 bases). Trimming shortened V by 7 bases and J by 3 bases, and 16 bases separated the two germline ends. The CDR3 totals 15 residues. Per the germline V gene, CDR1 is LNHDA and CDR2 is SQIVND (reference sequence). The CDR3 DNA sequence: TGTGCCAGTATGGGGGGGCCGAATGACTACAATGAGCAGTTCTTC. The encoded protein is CASMGGPNDYNEQFF.

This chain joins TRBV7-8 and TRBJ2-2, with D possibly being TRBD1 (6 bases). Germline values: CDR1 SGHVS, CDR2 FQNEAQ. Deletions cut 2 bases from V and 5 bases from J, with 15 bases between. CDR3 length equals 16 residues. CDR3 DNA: TGTGCCAGCAGCTTAAACAGGGAGATGGGGACCGGGGAGCTGTTTTTT. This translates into CASSLNREMGTGELFF.

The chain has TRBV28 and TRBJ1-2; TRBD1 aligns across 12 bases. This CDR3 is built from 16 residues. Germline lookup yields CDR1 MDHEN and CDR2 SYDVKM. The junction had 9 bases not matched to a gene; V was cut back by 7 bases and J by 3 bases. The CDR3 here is CASTTPGQGADYGYTF. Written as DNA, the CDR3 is TGTGCCAGCACAACCCCGGGACAGGGGGCGGACTATGGCTACACCTTC.

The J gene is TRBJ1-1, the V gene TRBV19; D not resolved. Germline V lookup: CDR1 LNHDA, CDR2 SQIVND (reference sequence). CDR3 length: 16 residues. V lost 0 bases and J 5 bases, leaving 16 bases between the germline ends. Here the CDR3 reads CASSIDPLGSGTEAFF. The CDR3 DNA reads TGTGCCAGTAGTATAGATCCACTAGGAAGTGGGACTGAAGCTTTCTTT. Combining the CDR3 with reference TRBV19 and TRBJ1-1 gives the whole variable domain DGGITQSPKYLFRKEGQNVTLSCEQNLNHDAMYWYRQDPGQGLRLIYYSQIVNDFQKGDIAEGYSVSREKKESFPLTVTSAQKNPTAFYLCASSIDPLGSGTEAFFGQGTRLTVV.

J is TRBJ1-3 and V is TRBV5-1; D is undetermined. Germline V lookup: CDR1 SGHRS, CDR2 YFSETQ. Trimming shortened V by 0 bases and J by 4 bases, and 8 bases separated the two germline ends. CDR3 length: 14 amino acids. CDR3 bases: TGCGCCAGCAGCTTGGACATAACAGGAAACACCATATATTTT. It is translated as CASSLDITGNTIYF. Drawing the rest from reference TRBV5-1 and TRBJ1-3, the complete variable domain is KAGVTQTPRYLIKTRGQQVTLSCSPISGHRSVSWYQQTPGQGLQFLFEYFSETQRNKGNFPGRFSGRQFSNSRSEMNVSTLELGDSALYLCASSLDITGNTIYFGEGSWLTVV.

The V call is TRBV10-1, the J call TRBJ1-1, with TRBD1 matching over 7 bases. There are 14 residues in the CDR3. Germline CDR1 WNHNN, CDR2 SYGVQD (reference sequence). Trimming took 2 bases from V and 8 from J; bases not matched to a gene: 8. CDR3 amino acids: CASSETGTVKEAFF. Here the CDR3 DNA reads TGCGCCAGCAGTGAGACCGGGACAGTAAAAGAAGCTTTCTTT.

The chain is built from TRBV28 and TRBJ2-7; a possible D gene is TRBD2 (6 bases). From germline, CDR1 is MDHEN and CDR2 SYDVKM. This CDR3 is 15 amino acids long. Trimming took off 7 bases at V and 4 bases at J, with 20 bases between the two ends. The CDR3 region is CASTKGLPVIYEQYF. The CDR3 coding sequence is TGTGCCAGCACAAAGGGACTCCCCGTTATATACGAGCAGTACTTC.

CDR3 protein: CAISGQEDTEAFF. CDR3 nucleotides: TGTGCCATCAGCGGACAGGAAGACACTGAAGCTTTCTTT. The chain is built from TRBV10-3 and TRBJ1-1, with 7 bases identical to TRBD1. The germline CDR1 and CDR2 sequences are ENHRY and SYGVKD. The CDR3 is made up of 13 amino acids. V was clipped by 6 bases and J by 3 bases; unmatched bases: 4.

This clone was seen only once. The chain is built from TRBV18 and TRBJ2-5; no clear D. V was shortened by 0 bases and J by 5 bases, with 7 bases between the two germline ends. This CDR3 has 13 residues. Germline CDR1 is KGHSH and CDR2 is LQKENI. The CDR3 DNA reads TGTGCCAGCTCACCACCGGAGTCGGAGACCCAGTACTTC. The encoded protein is CASSPPESETQYF.

CDR3 amino acids: CASSQAYFSGNTIYF. DNA for the CDR3: TGTGCCAGCAGCCAAGCGTACTTCTCTGGAAACACCATATATTTT. The chain is built from TRBV4-2 and TRBJ1-3; no clear D gene. CDR3 length: 15 amino acids. V lost 1 base and J 0 bases, leaving 7 bases between the germline ends. Germline values: CDR1 LGHNA, CDR2 YNFKEQ.

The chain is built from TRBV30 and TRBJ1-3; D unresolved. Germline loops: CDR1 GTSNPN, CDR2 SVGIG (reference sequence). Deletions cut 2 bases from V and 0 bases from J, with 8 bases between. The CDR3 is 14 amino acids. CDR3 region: CAWSRTGSGNTIYF. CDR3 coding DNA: TGTGCCTGGAGTCGAACCGGCTCTGGAAACACCATATATTTT.

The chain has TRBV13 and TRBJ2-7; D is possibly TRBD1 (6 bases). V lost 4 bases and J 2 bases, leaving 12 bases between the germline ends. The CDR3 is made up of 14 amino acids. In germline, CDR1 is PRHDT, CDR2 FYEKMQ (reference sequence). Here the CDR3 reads CASSSRTDTYEQYF. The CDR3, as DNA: TGTGCCAGCAGCTCCAGGACAGATACCTACGAGCAGTACTTC. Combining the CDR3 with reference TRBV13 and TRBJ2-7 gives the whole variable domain AAGVIQSPRHLIKEKRETATLKCYPIPRHDTVYWYQQGPGQDPQFLISFYEKMQSDKGSIPDRFSAQQFSDYHSELNMSSLELGDSALYFCASSSRTDTYEQYFGPGTRLTVT.

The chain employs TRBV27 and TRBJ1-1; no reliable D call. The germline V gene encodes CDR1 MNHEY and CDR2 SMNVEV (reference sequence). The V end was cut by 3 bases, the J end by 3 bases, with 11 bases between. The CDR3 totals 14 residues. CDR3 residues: CASSFGGADTEAFF. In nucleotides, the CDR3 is TGTGCCAGCAGTTTCGGAGGTGCGGACACTGAAGCTTTCTTT.

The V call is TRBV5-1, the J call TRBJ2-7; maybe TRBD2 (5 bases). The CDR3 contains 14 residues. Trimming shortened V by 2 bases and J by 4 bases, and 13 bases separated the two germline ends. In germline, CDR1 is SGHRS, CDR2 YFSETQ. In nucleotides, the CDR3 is TGCGCCAGCAGCTTAAGTCATGGGAGTTACGAGCAGTACTTC. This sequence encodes CASSLSHGSYEQYF.